A single sample is the source of the 8 T cell receptor beta chains below, sequenced in a study of T-cell memory formation after mild COVID-19. Each CDR3 protein is one row after TCRdb ran MiXCR on the 5' RACE reads. The profile shows hundreds of thousands of distinct CDR3 sequences, roughly 20% of them singletons. Sequenced sample: PBMCs or a T cell subset sorted from them (not recorded which). The origin of the receptors is an adult woman who had mild COVID-19 (a few samples of this study predate the infection). Cell type and time point are not known.

The CDR3 nucleotides read TGTGCCAGCAGCTTGGTAGCCACAGATACGCAGTATTTT. Translation: CASSLVATDTQYF. J is TRBJ2-3 and V is TRBV5-5; D is uncertain. Germline V gene data show CDR1 as SGHKS and CDR2 as YYEKEE (reference sequence). CDR3 length: 13 amino acids. Trimming pared 0 bases from V and 2 bases from J, leaving 4 bases between.

The V and J genes are TRBV5-1 and TRBJ2-3, with 12 bases identical to TRBD2. Per germline, CDR1 SGHRS and CDR2 YFSETQ. This CDR3 contains 15 residues. V lost 3 bases and J lost 6; bases outside the gene matches: 5. CDR3 in amino acids: CASSSTSGRNDTQYF. For the CDR3, the DNA is TGCGCCAGCAGCTCAACTAGCGGGAGGAACGATACGCAGTATTTT. Combining the CDR3 with reference TRBV5-1 and TRBJ2-3 gives the whole variable domain KAGVTQTPRYLIKTRGQQVTLSCSPISGHRSVSWYQQTPGQGLQFLFEYFSETQRNKGNFPGRFSGRQFSNSRSEMNVSTLELGDSALYLCASSSTSGRNDTQYFGPGTRLTVL.

This clonotype was observed at least ten times. At one end the junction does not follow the germline gene, possibly because of a read error. The J gene is TRBJ1-1, the V gene TRBV12-3 or TRBV12-4, with a possible D match to TRBD1 (5 bases). The CDR3 consists of 13 residues. CDR3 sequence (DNA): TGCGCCAGCAGCTTGGAGAGGGGAACTGAAGCTTTCTTT. It specifies CASSLERGTEAFF.

The chain has TRBV5-1 and TRBJ2-5; 11 bases line up with TRBD1. There are 16 residues in the CDR3. The J segment lost 5 bases and the V segment lost 3 bases, leaving 9 bases of the junction unmatched. Germline V gives CDR1 SGHRS, CDR2 YFSETQ. CDR3 nucleotides: TGCGCCAGCAGCTCAAGCGGACAGGGGGCTTGGGAGACCCAGTACTTC. This encodes CASSSSGQGAWETQYF.

V gene TRBV6-2 or TRBV6-3 combines with J gene TRBJ2-5, with D possibly being TRBD1 (6 bases). Germline CDR1 is MNHEY and CDR2 is SVGEGT. Deletions cut 2 bases from V and 2 bases from J, with 12 bases between. The CDR3 spans 15 residues. The chain's CDR3 is CASSYALGGQETQYF. CDR3 in DNA: TGTGCCAGCAGTTACGCCCTAGGGGGACAAGAGACCCAGTACTTC.

This clonotype turned up a few times. This rearrangement joins TRBV4-2 to TRBJ2-2; TRBD2 matches 9 bases. Losses at the gene ends were 0 bases for V and 6 bases for J; bases not matched to a gene: 8. The V gene's germline CDR1 is LGHNA and CDR2 YNFKEQ. The CDR3 spans 17 residues. CDR3 loop: CASSQEVRGRGAGELFF. In DNA, the CDR3 is TGTGCCAGCAGCCAAGAGGTGCGCGGGAGGGGCGCCGGGGAGCTGTTTTTT.

The chain joins TRBV6-6 to TRBJ2-1; a weak D match, TRBD1 (5 bases). Germline V gene lookup returns CDR1 MNHNY and CDR2 SVGAGI (reference sequence). This CDR3 is built from 12 residues. Trimming removed 2 bases from V and 6 bases from J, with 5 bases in between. The CDR3 here is CASSYRGNEQFF. In DNA, the CDR3 is TGTGCCAGCAGTTACAGGGGCAATGAGCAGTTCTTC.

This clonotype has a handful of counts. The junction departs from germline at one end; a sequencing error may be responsible. In DNA form, the CDR3 reads TGCAGCCTTGACACCGGGCTGGGCACAGATACGCAGTATTTT. It encodes CSLDTGLGTDTQYF. The J gene is TRBJ2-3, the V gene TRBV29-1; D is unclear. The CDR3 is 14 residues long. The germline CDR1 and CDR2 sequences are SQVTM and ANQGSEA.